This T cell receptor (beta chain) derives from a study of CD8+CD57+ T cells in acquired aplastic anemia. Study context: Sorted CD4+ and CD8+ cells yielded 3 to 3.5 ug of DNA on average. Whole-study results and caveats: Roughly 30 was the count of CD8+ CDR3 sequences that patients shared with controls.

Genomic DNA templated the TCR beta VDJ and CDR3 profiling. A single record per CDR3 protein comes from TCRdb applying MiXCR to the reads. The sample carries around 170,000 distinct CDR3 sequences, about 64% recorded once. Germline loops: CDR1 LNHDA, CDR2 SQIVND (reference sequence). The CDR3 consists of 15 residues. The germline V and J ends were trimmed by 2 bases and 7 bases, with 15 bases remaining between them. This clonotype was recorded many times. Antigen: not known. The sequenced material came from sorted CD4+, CD8+, or CD8+CD57+ T cells (not recorded which) from PBMCs. This chain links TRBV19 with TRBJ2-1; D is possibly TRBD2 (5 bases). The clonotype originates from a human donor in good health. This CDR3 reads CASSIIPGSLNEQFF. CDR3 nucleotide sequence: TGTGCCAGTAGTATAATCCCGGGGTCTCTAAATGAGCAGTTCTTC.